These 24 T cell receptor beta chains were all obtained from the same sample, sequenced in a study of control samples from healthy donors and cancer patients. This table comes from immunoSEQ multiplex PCR, and its TCRdb copy is limited to in-frame clones, with some not included. The sample gives fewer than 120,000 clones, 70% to 90% of which show up once; around 3.9% is in the top ten. What was sequenced was PBMCs. Every receptor here comes from a woman in her sixties with lung cancer.

The chain carries TRBV27 and TRBJ2-1, with 10 nucleotides matching TRBD1. CDR3 size: 15 residues. Germline V lookup: CDR1 MNHEY, CDR2 SMNVEV (reference sequence). The V segment lost 10 bases and the J segment 7 bases; nucleotides outside the gene matches: 13. As DNA, the CDR3 is TGTGCCACCGCGACCGGGACAGGGGAATTTAATGAGCAGTTCTTC. As protein: CATATGTGEFNEQFF.

The chain has TRBV7-9 and TRBJ1-2; a weak D match, TRBD1 (6 bases). CDR1 is SEHNR and CDR2 is FQNEAQ in the germline V gene (reference sequence). The CDR3 has 14 residues. V gave up 5 bases and J gave up 7 bases, with 17 bases separating them. DNA for the CDR3: TGTGCCAGCAGCCGGCGACAGGAGGGACGTGGCTACACCTTC. Amino acid sequence: CASSRRQEGRGYTF.

The rearrangement joins TRBV7-3 to TRBJ2-7, with 11 bases aligning to TRBD2. This CDR3 is built from 14 residues. From germline, CDR1 is SGHTA and CDR2 FQGTGA. J gave up 2 bases and V 5 bases, and 2 bases lay outside the gene matches. The DNA for the CDR3 is TGTGCCAGCAGCCATAGCGGGGGGGCCTACGAGCAGTACTTC. Translation: CASSHSGGAYEQYF.

V is TRBV7-2 and J is TRBJ2-5; D ambiguous. Germline-derived CDR1 and CDR2 are SGHTA and FQGNSA. This CDR3 has 15 residues. V was cut by 3 bases and J by 2 bases, with 13 bases left in between. The CDR3 loop is CASSFQWGGQETQYF. CDR3 coding DNA: TGTGCCAGCAGCTTCCAATGGGGTGGACAAGAGACCCAGTACTTC. The complete variable domain, with remaining parts taken from reference TRBV7-2 and TRBJ2-5, reads GAGVSQSPSNKVTEKGKDVELRCDPISGHTALYWYRQSLGQGLEFLIYFQGNSAPDKSGLPSDRFSAERTGGSVSTLTIQRTQQEDSAVYLCASSFQWGGQETQYFGPGTRLLVL.

Worth noting for this clone: A much larger clone lies a single base off, so this may be a read error. Other DNA sequences of this sample code for an identical CDR3. The chain combines TRBV11-3 with TRBJ1-1; D is ambiguous. V was cut by 5 bases and J by 5 bases, with 3 bases left in between. Germline loops: CDR1 SGHNT, CDR2 YENEEA. This CDR3 spans 10 amino acids. CDR3 loop: CASSDTEAFF. CDR3 nucleotides: TGTGCCAGCAGCGATACTGAAGCTTTCTTT.

The genes are TRBV4-2 and TRBJ2-1; 10 bases are shared with TRBD2. This CDR3 is built from 15 residues. The germline CDR1 and CDR2 sequences are LGHNA and YNFKEQ. With V trimmed by 4 bases and J by 8 bases, 8 bases remained unmatched. The CDR3 reads CASSPGSSGSHEQFF. DNA of the CDR3: TGTGCCAGCAGCCCCGGGTCTAGCGGGAGTCATGAGCAGTTCTTC.

The chain uses TRBV5-4 and TRBJ2-2, with 7 bases fitting TRBD1. This CDR3 comprises 15 residues. Germline CDR1 and CDR2: SGHNT and YYREEE (reference sequence). J gave up 5 bases and V 0 bases, and 4 bases lay outside the gene matches. CDR3 in amino acids: CASSLDQGVTGELFF. The CDR3 DNA reads TGTGCCAGCAGCTTGGACCAGGGGGTAACCGGGGAGCTGTTTTTT.

The chain carries TRBV9 and TRBJ2-1; 10 bases agree with TRBD2. The CDR3 length is 20 residues. After removal of 3 bases from V and 7 bases from J, the junction contained 22 bases not matched to a gene. Per germline, CDR1 SGDLS and CDR2 YYNGEE. The CDR3 region has the DNA TGTGCCAGCAGCGCCTACGTAAAGGGACTAGCGCCCCCGAGGGGAAATGAGCAGTTCTTC. Translated, it gives CASSAYVKGLAPPRGNEQFF. Full variable domain (outside the CDR3, taken from reference TRBV9 and TRBJ2-1): DSGVTQTPKHLITATGQRVTLRCSPRSGDLSVYWYQQSLDQGLQFLIQYYNGEERAKGNILERFSAQQFPDLHSELNLSSLELGDSALYFCASSAYVKGLAPPRGNEQFFGPGTRLTVL.

This rearrangement joins TRBV28 to TRBJ2-1; 7 bases align to TRBD2. CDR3 length: 16 amino acids. From germline, CDR1 is MDHEN and CDR2 SYDVKM. V trimming: 6 bases; J trimming: 0 bases; junction bases outside the gene matches: 8. The CDR3: CASRSSGPSSYNEQFF. The CDR3 DNA sequence: TGTGCCAGCAGATCTAGCGGACCGAGCTCCTACAATGAGCAGTTCTTC.

The V and J genes are TRBV18 and TRBJ2-3; the match to TRBD2 covers 13 bases. Germline lookup yields CDR1 KGHSH and CDR2 LQKENI. CDR3 size: 16 residues. J gave up 1 base and V 3 bases, and 1 base lay outside the gene matches. The chain's CDR3 is CASSPGLAGGTDTQYF. CDR3 nucleotides: TGTGCCAGCTCACCCGGACTAGCGGGGGGCACAGATACGCAGTATTTT.

J is TRBJ2-1 and V is TRBV19; 14 positions match TRBD2. CDR1 is LNHDA and CDR2 is SQIVND in the germline V gene (reference sequence). The CDR3 is made up of 17 amino acids. After removal of 7 bases from V and 0 bases from J, the junction contained 5 bases not matched to a gene. CDR3 sequence (DNA): TGTGCCAGTATGGGACTAGCGGGGGTTCCCTCCTACAATGAGCAGTTCTTC. It specifies CASMGLAGVPSYNEQFF.

The rearrangement joins TRBV27 to TRBJ2-2; TRBD1 is a possible D gene (8 bases). The CDR3 totals 20 residues. V lost 0 bases to trimming and J lost 5 bases, with 25 bases between them. Germline V gives CDR1 MNHEY, CDR2 SMNVEV (reference sequence). CDR3 nucleotides: TGTGCCAGCAGTTTATCGATAACCTACAGGGGGGGGCTACGGACCGGGGAGCTGTTTTTT. It translates to CASSLSITYRGGLRTGELFF.

The chain's CDR3 is CASSMVLGLAGGPDHEQYF. The CDR3, as DNA: TGTGCCAGTAGTATGGTTTTGGGACTAGCGGGAGGGCCCGACCACGAGCAGTACTTC. The J gene is TRBJ2-7, the V gene TRBV19, with 16 bases that match TRBD2. CDR3 size: 19 residues. V shed 3 bases, J shed 5 bases, and the junction held 13 bases outside the gene matches. Germline V gene lookup returns CDR1 LNHDA and CDR2 SQIVND (reference sequence).

This clone was seen a single time. The V call is TRBV6-6, the J call TRBJ2-7, with 7 positions matching TRBD2. J gave up 3 bases and V 8 bases, and 13 bases lay outside the gene matches. This CDR3 has 15 residues. CDR1 and CDR2 from the germline V gene are MNHNY and SVGAGI (reference sequence). The CDR3: CASLQGTPGGYEQYF. The CDR3 DNA reads as TGTGCCAGCCTGCAGGGTACCCCGGGGGGCTACGAGCAGTACTTC.

The rearrangement links TRBV5-1 to TRBJ2-1; TRBD2 agrees at 11 bases. Trimming took 2 bases from V and 6 from J; bases not matched to a gene: 4. In germline, CDR1 is SGHRS, CDR2 YFSETQ. The CDR3 contains 15 residues. The CDR3 loop reads CASSLLAGEPNEQFF. The CDR3 nucleotides read TGCGCCAGCAGCTTACTAGCGGGAGAACCCAATGAGCAGTTCTTC.

The V gene is TRBV27, the J gene TRBJ1-3; the D gene is possibly TRBD1 (5 bases). The CDR3 runs to 15 residues. Trimming stripped 4 bases from V and 5 bases from J, with 15 bases between. Germline CDR1 is MNHEY and CDR2 is SMNVEV (reference sequence). The CDR3: CASSWPGKYRNTIYF. CDR3 DNA sequence: TGTGCCAGCAGTTGGCCAGGGAAATATCGAAACACCATATATTTT.

This chain connects TRBV5-6 to TRBJ1-1; weak D call: TRBD1 (6 bases). The germline CDR1 and CDR2 sequences are SGHDT and YYEEEE. This CDR3 contains 15 residues. With 4 bases removed from V and 5 bases from J, the gap between germline ends came to 18 bases. In DNA, the CDR3 is TGTGCCAGCAGCCTATGGACAGCCTCTCTAACTGAAGCTTTCTTT. Translated: CASSLWTASLTEAFF.

The chain links TRBV19 to TRBJ1-4; maybe TRBD1 (5 bases). Trimming removed 9 bases at V and 6 bases at J, with 17 bases between. CDR1 is LNHDA, CDR2 SQIVND, per germline (reference sequence). The CDR3 loop spans 14 amino acids. The CDR3 DNA follows: TGTGCCAGCGGAAAGGGGAATACGGATGAAAAACTGTTTTTT. It yields the protein CASGKGNTDEKLFF.

This chain uses TRBV6-2 or TRBV6-3 with TRBJ1-2, with D possibly being TRBD1 (6 bases). Germline V gene lookup returns CDR1 MNHEY and CDR2 SVGEGT. The V and J ends lost 4 bases and 7 bases respectively, with 7 bases between them. The CDR3 totals 11 residues. The CDR3 region is CASSLQGGYTF. CDR3 bases: TGTGCCAGCAGTTTACAGGGTGGCTACACCTTC.

V is TRBV6-1 and J is TRBJ1-6; D is possibly TRBD1 (5 bases). CDR1 and CDR2 from the germline V gene are MNHNS and SASEGT. This CDR3 is 14 amino acids long. Trimming left V 1 base short and J 9 bases short, with 10 bases between. The CDR3 DNA is TGTGCCAGCAGTGAAGGACAGCCTGCTTCACCCCTCCACTTT. This codes for CASSEGQPASPLHF.

Only a few counts were recorded for this clone. V usage is TRBV19 and J usage is TRBJ1-1, with TRBD1 matching 9 bases. Trimming cost V 5 bases and J 3 bases; bases outside gene matches: 4. The germline gives CDR1 LNHDA, CDR2 SQIVND (reference sequence). This CDR3 is built from 14 residues. Here the CDR3 DNA reads TGTGCCAGTAGTCCTTGGACAGGGGACACTGAAGCTTTCTTT. Protein sequence: CASSPWTGDTEAFF.

The rearrangement links TRBV19 to TRBJ1-2; D is unresolved. The germline V gene has CDR1 LNHDA and CDR2 SQIVND (reference sequence). This CDR3 is built from 12 residues. Between the trimmed V and J ends, which lost 0 bases and 11 bases, there was a span of 10 bases. CDR3 loop: CASSIDTVRYTF. CDR3 nucleotide sequence: TGTGCCAGTAGTATAGATACAGTCCGGTACACCTTC.

This chain connects TRBV5-1 to TRBJ1-6, with D maybe TRBD1 (5 bases). The CDR3 extends over 16 amino acids. Germline loops: CDR1 SGHRS, CDR2 YFSETQ. Trimming removed 4 bases at V and 4 bases at J, with 15 bases between. The CDR3 sequence is CASSETTVSYNSPLHF. The CDR3 nucleotides read TGCGCCAGCAGCGAAACGACAGTTTCATATAATTCACCCCTCCACTTT.

The chain joins TRBV7-2 to TRBJ2-5; TRBD2 might be the D (6 bases). Between the trimmed V and J ends, which lost 4 bases and 1 base, there was a span of 16 bases. The CDR3 consists of 16 residues. The germline CDR1 and CDR2 sequences are SGHTA and FQGNSA. The CDR3 is CASSSFLSGPQETQYF. The CDR3 nucleotides are TGTGCCAGCAGCTCGTTTTTGAGCGGGCCCCAAGAGACCCAGTACTTC. Looking up the rest from reference TRBV7-2 and TRBJ2-5 gives the full variable domain: GAGVSQSPSNKVTEKGKDVELRCDPISGHTALYWYRQSLGQGLEFLIYFQGNSAPDKSGLPSDRFSAERTGGSVSTLTIQRTQQEDSAVYLCASSSFLSGPQETQYFGPGTRLLVL.